What follows are 7 T cell receptor beta chains derived from one specimen sequenced in a study of blood T cell repertoires in COVID-19. The assay was immunoSEQ multiplex PCR, and TCRdb's table has in-frame clones only and misses some. The table lists about 170,000 clones, approximately 84% of them singletons. The sequenced sample consisted of peripheral blood. The source is a woman older than 75 with COVID-19, enrolled during active disease.

The chain joins TRBV5-8 to TRBJ1-3; the D is unclear. The CDR3 is 13 residues long. Trimming left V 6 bases short and J 4 bases short, with 11 bases between. Per germline, CDR1 SGHTS and CDR2 YDEGEE. CDR3 residues: CASKGDQGNTIYF. The CDR3 nucleotides are TGTGCCAGCAAGGGAGACCAGGGAAACACCATATATTTT.

This chain connects TRBV5-1 to TRBJ2-3; the D gene is possibly TRBD2 (5 bases). V was cut by 7 bases and J by 6 bases, with 18 bases left in between. Germline V CDR1 and CDR2: SGHRS, YFSETQ. The CDR3 totals 14 residues. Written as DNA, the CDR3 is TGCGCCAGCGGGCGGGCGCAGTCGGGGGATACGCAGTATTTT. Its protein product is CASGRAQSGDTQYF.

The J gene is TRBJ2-3, the V gene TRBV4-2; 14 positions agree with TRBD2. CDR3 length: 17 amino acids. V shed 3 bases and J 1 base; nucleotides not matched to a gene: 3. The germline gives CDR1 LGHNA, CDR2 YNFKEQ. Written as DNA, the CDR3 is TGTGCCAGCAGCCAGAGGGGACTAGCGGGGGGCACAGATACGCAGTATTTT. It encodes CASSQRGLAGGTDTQYF.

The table lists this clone with a count of one. The CDR3 coding sequence is TGCGCCAGCAGCCCTTGGGGCGCGGGGAGCCCTTTAGGCGACGAGCAGTACTTC. As protein: CASSPWGAGSPLGDEQYF. The chain links TRBV5-1 to TRBJ2-7; TRBD2 might be the D (6 bases). Germline V gene lookup returns CDR1 SGHRS and CDR2 YFSETQ. The CDR3 runs 18 residues. Deletions cut 4 bases from V and 5 bases from J, with 28 bases between. Full variable domain (missing parts from reference TRBV5-1 and TRBJ2-7): KAGVTQTPRYLIKTRGQQVTLSCSPISGHRSVSWYQQTPGQGLQFLFEYFSETQRNKGNFPGRFSGRQFSNSRSEMNVSTLELGDSALYLCASSPWGAGSPLGDEQYFGPGTRLTVT.

This clone was picked up one time. V usage is TRBV2 and J usage is TRBJ2-5, with D maybe TRBD2 (7 bases). This CDR3 is 14 amino acids long. Trimming shortened V by 4 bases and J by 4 bases, and 13 bases separated the two germline ends. Germline CDR1 is SNHLY and CDR2 is FYNNEI. Here the CDR3 reads CASSGGGGGETQYF. CDR3 coding DNA: TGTGCCAGCAGTGGAGGGGGGGGCGGAGAGACCCAGTACTTC.

This clone was seen a few times. Sequence at one end of the junction differs from germline and may be a read error. The chain combines TRBV2 with TRBJ2-7; unclear D gene. The CDR3 sequence is 11 residues long. Germline V gene sequence: CDR1 SNHLY, CDR2 FYNNEI. CDR3 nucleotide sequence: TGTGCCAGCAGAGAAGGACCCCAGGAGTACTTC. It codes for CASREGPQEYF. Variable domain in full (rest from reference TRBV2 and TRBJ2-7): EPEVTQTPSHQVTQMGQEVILRCVPISNHLYFYWYRQILGQKVEFLVSFYNNEISEKSEIFDDQFSVERPDGSNFTLKIRSTKLEDSAMYFCASREGPQEYFGPGTRLTVT.

The chain combines TRBV13 with TRBJ1-2, with D possibly TRBD1 on 5 matching bases. The ends were cut back, 5 bases at V and 8 bases at J, with 12 bases in the middle. Germline CDR1 is PRHDT and CDR2 is FYEKMQ (reference sequence). The CDR3 runs 12 residues. The chain's CDR3 is CASSPGLLGYTF. Here the CDR3 DNA reads TGTGCCAGCAGCCCGGGACTATTGGGCTACACCTTC.